This TCR beta chain was identified during a study of identical twins. Study-wide findings and caveats: The study found excess low generation probability among twin-shared out-of-frame alpha sequences. Fewer insertions marked abundant cord blood beta clonotypes; young adult naive trended weakly, memory not at all.

TCRdb called the 5' RACE reads again in MiXCR, with one record for every CDR3 protein. The sample lists about 480,000 distinct CDR3 sequences, approximately 15% seen once, with approximately 0.52% in the top ten. The CDR3 covers 13 residues. Germline V lookup: CDR1 LGHNT, CDR2 FRNRAP. The germline V and J ends were trimmed by 1 base and 9 bases, with 10 bases remaining between them. This clonotype was observed a few times. The antigen is not known. The same sample was also studied in work on yellow fever vaccine responses in identical twins.

This clonotype originated in a woman younger than 30 in good health. The chain combines TRBV12-5 with TRBJ2-1; D ambiguous. The sample comprised CD4+ T cells sorted from blood. CDR3 sequence reads: CASGLEVIGEQFF. The CDR3 nucleotides are TGTGCTAGTGGTTTGGAAGTTATAGGTGAGCAGTTCTTC.